This TCR beta chain was captured in a study of PD-L1 blockade in urothelial cancer. Across the whole study: Intravenous atezolizumab, 1,200 mg every 3 weeks, was begun by patients around 2014.

The method was immunoSEQ multiplex PCR; TCRdb's version includes in-frame clones alone and lacks a portion of them. This table has 75,000 to 90,000 clones, roughly 82% appearing once. The V gene end was trimmed by 4 bases and the J gene end by 6 bases; junction bases not matched to a gene: 5. This CDR3 comprises 15 residues. Germline CDR1 is MRHNA and CDR2 is SNTAGT. The J gene is TRBJ2-1, the V gene TRBV6-4; TRBD1 aligns across 11 bases. Sample: PBMCs, taken around atezolizumab (anti-PD-L1) treatment. The receptor was derived from a man aged 70 or older with urothelial cancer. CDR3 coding DNA: TGTGCCAGCAGTGCCTCGGGGACAGGGGGCAATGAGCAGTTCTTC. Its translation: CASSASGTGGNEQFF.